The next 21 T cell receptor beta chains were all read from a single sample in a study of CD8 T cells in Susac syndrome. Random hexamers were used to reverse transcribe the RNA input (about 0.5 to 1 ug). TCRdb reanalysed the immunoSEQ multiplex PCR reads using MiXCR and keeps one entry per CDR3 protein. The sample records tens of thousands of distinct CDR3 sequences, 94% being singletons. Specimen: CD8+ T cells from PBMCs. These receptors all stem from a human donor with Susac syndrome.

The rearrangement uses TRBV11-2 and TRBJ1-2, with D perhaps matching TRBD1 (5 bases). V was cut by 5 bases and J by 4 bases, with 17 bases left in between. CDR1 is SGHAT and CDR2 is FQNNGV in the germline V gene. This CDR3 contains 15 residues. CDR3 nucleotide sequence: TGTGCCAGCAGCACAATACGGGGCACCGTCTATGGCTACACCTTC. Protein product: CASSTIRGTVYGYTF.

The chain joins TRBV28 to TRBJ1-1; 7 bases match TRBD1. CDR1 MDHEN and CDR2 SYDVKM come from the germline V gene. Trimming removed 6 bases from V and 7 bases from J; junction bases left unmatched: 8. The CDR3 contains 13 residues. The CDR3 here is CASSSGQPLEAFF. The CDR3 DNA follows: TGTGCCAGCAGCTCGGGACAGCCCCTTGAAGCTTTCTTT.

The chain employs TRBV7-9 and TRBJ2-3; D remains unclear. Between the trimmed V and J ends, which lost 7 bases and 1 base, there was a span of 9 bases. This CDR3 is 13 amino acids long. CDR1 is SEHNR and CDR2 is FQNEAQ in the germline V gene (reference sequence). CDR3 residues: CASTQTGTDTQYF. The DNA of the CDR3 is TGTGCCAGCACCCAGACCGGCACAGATACGCAGTATTTT.

The CDR3 protein is CASSLGVRGYEQYF. The CDR3 DNA follows: TGTGCCAGCAGCTTAGGAGTCAGGGGCTACGAGCAGTACTTC. The rearrangement joins TRBV11-2 to TRBJ2-7; D might be TRBD1 (6 bases). Germline CDR1 is SGHAT and CDR2 is FQNNGV. The CDR3 is 14 amino acids. Trimming took off 1 base at V and 3 bases at J, with 10 bases between the two ends.

This clonotype was observed once. This rearrangement joins TRBV2 to TRBJ2-7; tentatively, D is TRBD1 or TRBD2 (5 bases each). The CDR3 is made up of 13 amino acids. The V end was cut by 5 bases, the J end by 5 bases, with 13 bases between. The germline V gene has CDR1 SNHLY and CDR2 FYNNEI. This chain's CDR3 is CASSPVGRDEQYF. The DNA of the CDR3 is TGTGCCAGCAGTCCCGTGGGACGTGACGAGCAGTACTTC. Based on the CDR3 plus reference TRBV2 and TRBJ2-7, the full variable domain is EPEVTQTPSHQVTQMGQEVILRCVPISNHLYFYWYRQILGQKVEFLVSFYNNEISEKSEIFDDQFSVERPDGSNFTLKIRSTKLEDSAMYFCASSPVGRDEQYFGPGTRLTVT.

V gene TRBV20-1 combines with J gene TRBJ1-1, with a possible D match to TRBD1 (5 bases). Germline CDR1 and CDR2: DFQATT and SNEGSKA (reference sequence). V dropped 2 bases and J dropped 0 bases, with 19 bases sitting between them. The CDR3 is 17 amino acids. The CDR3 loop reads CSARTRVLRIVNTEAFF. Written as DNA, the CDR3 is TGCAGTGCTAGAACCAGGGTATTAAGAATTGTGAACACTGAAGCTTTCTTT.

The chain joins TRBV28 to TRBJ2-5; 7 bases match TRBD1. This CDR3 contains 14 residues. V lost 5 bases to trimming and J lost 0 bases; unmatched junction nucleotides: 3. Germline assignment: CDR1 MDHEN and CDR2 SYDVKM. The CDR3 DNA reads TGTGCCAGCAGTAGGGACAGATACCAAGAGACCCAGTACTTC. This codes for CASSRDRYQETQYF. Full variable domain (remainder filled in from reference TRBV28 and TRBJ2-5): DVKVTQSSRYLVKRTGEKVFLECVQDMDHENMFWYRQDPGLGLRLIYFSYDVKMKEKGDIPEGYSVSREKKERFSLILESASTNQTSMYLCASSRDRYQETQYFGPGTRLLVL.

V and J are TRBV3-1 and TRBJ2-5, with D possibly being TRBD1 (6 bases). The germline gives CDR1 LGHDT, CDR2 YNNKEL (reference sequence). CDR3 length: 16 amino acids. Trimming took off 1 base at V and 6 bases at J, with 18 bases between the two ends. This CDR3 reads CASSQAKQGPPKTQYF. CDR3 coding DNA: TGTGCCAGCAGCCAAGCTAAACAGGGTCCGCCGAAGACCCAGTACTTC.

The J gene is TRBJ2-7, the V gene TRBV6-2 or TRBV6-3; D possibly corresponds to TRBD2 (6 bases). The CDR3 contains 13 residues. From germline, CDR1 is MNHEY and CDR2 SVGEGT. The V gene lost 5 bases and the J gene lost 6 bases, with 14 bases spanning the gap. CDR3 in DNA: TGTGCCAGCAGTACACCCCTAGCGCGCGAGCAGTACTTC. It yields the protein CASSTPLAREQYF.

The rearrangement links TRBV6-5 to TRBJ2-7; D perhaps matches TRBD2 (6 bases). Trimming left V 0 bases short and J 7 bases short, with 13 bases between. CDR1 is MNHEY, CDR2 SVGAGI, per germline. The CDR3 contains 14 residues. CDR3 DNA sequence: TGTGCCAGCAGTTACTCGGACCCTGCGGGGGAGCAGTACTTC. Its protein is CASSYSDPAGEQYF.

V gene TRBV28 combines with J gene TRBJ2-7; D may be TRBD1 or TRBD2 (6 bases each). The V and J ends lost 6 bases and 9 bases respectively, with 18 bases between them. The CDR3 extends over 13 amino acids. The germline V gene encodes CDR1 MDHEN and CDR2 SYDVKM. CDR3: CASRGGIWFGQYF. In DNA form, the CDR3 reads TGTGCCAGCAGGGGGGGCATTTGGTTTGGGCAGTACTTC.

The chain carries TRBV4-1 and TRBJ2-5; a weak D match, TRBD1 (6 bases). V was trimmed by 3 bases and J by 0 bases, leaving 11 bases between them. Germline lookup yields CDR1 MGHRA and CDR2 YSYEKL. The CDR3 runs to 15 residues. The CDR3 is CASSHTDRYQETQYF. The CDR3 DNA reads as TGCGCCAGCAGCCACACCGACAGGTACCAAGAGACCCAGTACTTC.

The gene calls are TRBV18 and TRBJ2-5; D unresolved. The CDR3 sequence is 12 residues long. Trimming left V 0 bases short and J 5 bases short, with 4 bases between. Per germline, CDR1 KGHSH and CDR2 LQKENI. The CDR3 DNA is TGTGCCAGCTCACCACCCGCGGAGACCCAGTACTTC. Its protein is CASSPPAETQYF.

V and J are TRBV5-6 and TRBJ2-4; possibly TRBD1 or TRBD2 for D (7 bases each). V lost 4 bases and J 8 bases, leaving 10 bases between the germline ends. The CDR3 runs to 12 residues. Germline V gene sequence: CDR1 SGHDT, CDR2 YYEEEE. The CDR3, as DNA: TGTGCCAGCAGCCAGGGGGGGCACATTCAGTACTTC. Protein sequence: CASSQGGHIQYF.

The chain links TRBV6-5 to TRBJ1-2; 7 bases line up with TRBD1. CDR3 length: 14 residues. The V segment lost 5 bases and the J segment 4 bases; nucleotides outside the gene matches: 7. Per germline, CDR1 MNHEY and CDR2 SVGAGI. This chain's CDR3 is CASSPGTAFYGYTF. CDR3 DNA: TGTGCCAGCAGTCCCGGGACAGCTTTCTATGGCTACACCTTC.

The gene calls are TRBV12-5 and TRBJ2-1; D unclear. The CDR3 consists of 13 residues. Germline V gene lookup returns CDR1 LGHNT and CDR2 FRNRAP. V was clipped by 5 bases and J by 0 bases, with 5 bases between them. The CDR3 sequence is CASGLGSYNEQFF. CDR3 coding DNA: TGTGCTAGTGGTCTAGGCTCCTACAATGAGCAGTTCTTC.

In DNA form, the CDR3 reads TGTGCCATCAGTGAGACGGGACAGGGTACCACCGGGGAGCTGTTTTTT. Translation: CAISETGQGTTGELFF. This chain connects TRBV10-3 to TRBJ2-2; 9 bases fit TRBD1. The CDR3 totals 16 residues. J was trimmed by 4 bases and V by 2 bases; bases with no gene match: 5. Germline V CDR1 and CDR2: ENHRY, SYGVKD.

The V gene is TRBV7-9, the J gene TRBJ1-1; D uncertain. Germline V gives CDR1 SEHNR, CDR2 FQNEAQ (reference sequence). V was cut by 1 base and J by 8 bases, with 8 bases left in between. This CDR3 is built from 12 residues. The CDR3, as DNA: TGTGCCAGCAGCTTAGGGGCTCGGGAAGCTTTCTTT. Translation gives CASSLGAREAFF. The whole variable domain, remainder taken from reference TRBV7-9 and TRBJ1-1, is DTGVSQNPRHKITKRGQNVTFRCDPISEHNRLYWYRQTLGQGPEFLTYFQNEAQLEKSRLLSDRFSAERPKGSFSTLEIQRTEQGDSAMYLCASSLGAREAFFGQGTRLTVV.

This clonotype was found once. The chain employs TRBV27 and TRBJ2-7; weak D call: TRBD2 (6 bases). The germline V gene has CDR1 MNHEY and CDR2 SMNVEV (reference sequence). The CDR3 consists of 14 residues. Deletions cut 5 bases from V and 4 bases from J, with 15 bases between. The CDR3 region is CASSAYDGRYEQYF. The CDR3 nucleotides are TGTGCCAGCAGTGCATATGACGGGAGATACGAGCAGTACTTC.

The chain carries TRBV5-1 and TRBJ2-3, with D uncertain. V shed 4 bases and J shed 6 bases, with 9 bases lying between them. The germline CDR1 and CDR2 sequences are SGHRS and YFSETQ. This CDR3 region has 12 residues. The CDR3 DNA is TGCGCCAGCAGCGGGCAGTACGATACGCAGTATTTT. Its protein is CASSGQYDTQYF.

This rearrangement joins TRBV6-5 to TRBJ2-7; 8 bases map to TRBD1. The CDR3 extends over 14 amino acids. Germline CDR1 is MNHEY and CDR2 is SVGAGI. The ends lost 2 bases at V and 4 bases at J; junction bases unmatched: 4. CDR3 DNA sequence: TGTGCCAGCAGTTACGTCCAGGGGGCTTACGAGCAGTACTTC. Amino acid sequence: CASSYVQGAYEQYF.